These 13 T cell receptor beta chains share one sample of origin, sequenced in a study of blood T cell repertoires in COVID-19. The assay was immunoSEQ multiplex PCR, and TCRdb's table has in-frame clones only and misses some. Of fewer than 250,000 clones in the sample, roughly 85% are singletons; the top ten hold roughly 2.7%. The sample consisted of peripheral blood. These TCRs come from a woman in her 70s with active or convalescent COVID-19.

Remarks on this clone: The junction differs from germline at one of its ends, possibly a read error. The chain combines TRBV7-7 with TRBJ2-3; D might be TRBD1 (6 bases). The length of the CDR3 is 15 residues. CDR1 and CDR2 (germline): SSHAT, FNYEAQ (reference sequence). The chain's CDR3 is CASSLGAGGTDTQYF. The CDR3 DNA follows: TGTGCTAGCAGCTTAGGGGCAGGGGGCACAGATACGCAGTATTTT.

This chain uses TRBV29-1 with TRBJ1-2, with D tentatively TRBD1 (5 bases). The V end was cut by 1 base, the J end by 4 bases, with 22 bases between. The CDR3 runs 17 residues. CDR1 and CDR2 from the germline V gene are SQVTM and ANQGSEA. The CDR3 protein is CSVEGLGGMGEFYGYTF. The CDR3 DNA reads TGCAGCGTTGAAGGGCTGGGAGGGATGGGGGAGTTCTATGGCTACACCTTC. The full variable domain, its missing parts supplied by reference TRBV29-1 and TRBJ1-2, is SAVISQKPSRDICQRGTSLTIQCQVDSQVTMMFWYRQQPGQSLTLIATANQGSEATYESGFVIDKFPISRPNLTFSTLTVSNMSPEDSSIYLCSVEGLGGMGEFYGYTFGSGTRLTVV.

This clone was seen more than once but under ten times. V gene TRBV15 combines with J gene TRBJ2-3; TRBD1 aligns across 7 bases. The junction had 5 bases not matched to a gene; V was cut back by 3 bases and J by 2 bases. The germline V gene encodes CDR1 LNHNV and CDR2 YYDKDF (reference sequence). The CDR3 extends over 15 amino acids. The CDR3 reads CATSSRTGVTDTQYF. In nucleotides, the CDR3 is TGTGCCACCAGCAGCCGGACAGGAGTCACAGATACGCAGTATTTT. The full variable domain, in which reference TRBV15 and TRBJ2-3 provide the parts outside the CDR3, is DAMVIQNPRYQVTQFGKPVTLSCSQTLNHNVMYWYQQKSSQAPKLLFHYYDKDFNNEADTPDNFQSRRPNTSFCFLDIRSPGLGDTAMYLCATSSRTGVTDTQYFGPGTRLTVL.

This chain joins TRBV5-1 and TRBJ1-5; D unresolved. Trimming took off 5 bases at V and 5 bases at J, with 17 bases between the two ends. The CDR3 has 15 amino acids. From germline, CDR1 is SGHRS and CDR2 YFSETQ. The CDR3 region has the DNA TGCGCCAGCAGAATGGGAGCGGACCCCTATCAGCCCCAGCATTTT. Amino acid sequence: CASRMGADPYQPQHF.

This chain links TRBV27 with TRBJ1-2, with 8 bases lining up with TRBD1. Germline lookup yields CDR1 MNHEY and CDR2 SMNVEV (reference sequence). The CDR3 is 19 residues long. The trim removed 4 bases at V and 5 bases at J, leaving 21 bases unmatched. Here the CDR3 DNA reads TGTGCCAGCAGTTCATATGGGGCCCTCTCGACAGGGGATAGGTATGGCTACACCTTC. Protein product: CASSSYGALSTGDRYGYTF.

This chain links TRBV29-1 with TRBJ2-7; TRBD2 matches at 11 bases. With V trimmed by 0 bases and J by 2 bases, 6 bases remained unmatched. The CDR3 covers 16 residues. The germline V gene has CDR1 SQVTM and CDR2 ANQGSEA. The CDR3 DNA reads TGCAGCGTTGAAGAGTCGGGGACTAGCGGAACCTACGAGCAGTACTTC. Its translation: CSVEESGTSGTYEQYF.

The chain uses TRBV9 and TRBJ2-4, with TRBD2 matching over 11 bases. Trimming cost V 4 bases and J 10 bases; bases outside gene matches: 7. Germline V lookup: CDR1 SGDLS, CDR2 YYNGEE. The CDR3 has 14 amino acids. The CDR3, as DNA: TGTGCCAGCAGCTCGACGACTAGCGGGGAGATTCAGTACTTC. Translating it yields CASSSTTSGEIQYF.

The CDR3, as DNA: TGTGCCAGCAGCCAAGCCTTTCAGACCGGGGAGCTGTTTTTT. Translating it yields CASSQAFQTGELFF. The rearrangement uses TRBV14 and TRBJ2-2, with unresolved D. Germline V gives CDR1 SGHDN, CDR2 FVKESK. The CDR3 loop spans 14 amino acids. The germline V and J ends were trimmed by 1 base and 5 bases, with 8 bases remaining between them.

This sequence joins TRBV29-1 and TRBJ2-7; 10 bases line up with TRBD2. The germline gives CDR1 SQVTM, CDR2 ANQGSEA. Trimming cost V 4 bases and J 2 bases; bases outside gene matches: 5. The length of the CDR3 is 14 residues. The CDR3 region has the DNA TGCAGCGTTGTAGGACTAGCGGACACCTACGAGCAGTACTTC. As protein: CSVVGLADTYEQYF.

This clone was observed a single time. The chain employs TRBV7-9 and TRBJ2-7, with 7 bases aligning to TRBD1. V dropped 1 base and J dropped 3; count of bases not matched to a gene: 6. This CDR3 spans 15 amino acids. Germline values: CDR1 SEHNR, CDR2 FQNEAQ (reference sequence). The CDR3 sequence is CASSLGQGMDYEQYF. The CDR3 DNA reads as TGTGCCAGCAGCTTAGGACAGGGTATGGACTACGAGCAGTACTTC. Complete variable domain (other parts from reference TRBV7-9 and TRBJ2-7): DTGVSQNPRHKITKRGQNVTFRCDPISEHNRLYWYRQTLGQGPEFLTYFQNEAQLEKSRLLSDRFSAERPKGSFSTLEIQRTEQGDSAMYLCASSLGQGMDYEQYFGPGTRLTVT.

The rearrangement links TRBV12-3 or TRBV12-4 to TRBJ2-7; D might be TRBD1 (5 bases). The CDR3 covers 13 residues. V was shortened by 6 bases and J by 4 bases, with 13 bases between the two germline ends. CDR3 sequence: CASSLGQIYEQYF. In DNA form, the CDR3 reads TGTGCCAGCAGCCTAGGACAAATTTACGAGCAGTACTTC.

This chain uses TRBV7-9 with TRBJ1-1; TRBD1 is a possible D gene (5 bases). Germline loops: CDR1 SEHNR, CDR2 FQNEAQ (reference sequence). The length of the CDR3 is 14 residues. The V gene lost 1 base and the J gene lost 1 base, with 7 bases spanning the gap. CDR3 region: CASSLGDRNTEAFF. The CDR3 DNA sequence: TGTGCCAGCAGCTTAGGAGACAGGAACACTGAAGCTTTCTTT. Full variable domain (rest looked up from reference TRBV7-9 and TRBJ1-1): DTGVSQNPRHKITKRGQNVTFRCDPISEHNRLYWYRQTLGQGPEFLTYFQNEAQLEKSRLLSDRFSAERPKGSFSTLEIQRTEQGDSAMYLCASSLGDRNTEAFFGQGTRLTVV.

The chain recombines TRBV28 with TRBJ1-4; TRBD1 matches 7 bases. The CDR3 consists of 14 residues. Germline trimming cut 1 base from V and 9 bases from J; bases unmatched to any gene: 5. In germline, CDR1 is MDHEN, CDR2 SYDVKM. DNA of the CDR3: TGTGCCAGCAGTTTATCCGGGACAGTTCAAAAACTGTTTTTT. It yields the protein CASSLSGTVQKLFF.